This TCR beta chain was identified in a study of blood T cell repertoires in COVID-19. This CDR3 comprises 17 residues. Germline values: CDR1 SGHTS, CDR2 YDEGEE. V dropped 4 bases and J dropped 2; count of bases not matched to a gene: 10. Profiled with immunoSEQ multiplex PCR; TCRdb holds only in-frame clones, not every one. The sample holds approximately 210,000 clones; about 77% are singletons and the top ten take 17%. Donors were grouped by their self-reported clinical history. The sequenced material came from PBMCs or T cells enriched from blood (not recorded which). This receptor was identified in a woman aged 45-59 years with acute COVID-19. The chain has TRBV5-8 and TRBJ1-5; 9 bases align to TRBD1. CDR3 sequence reads: CASSTWGQGGGNQPQHF. The CDR3, as DNA: TGTGCCAGCAGCACCTGGGGACAGGGCGGGGGCAATCAGCCCCAGCATTTT.